The source of this TCR beta chain is a study of control samples from healthy donors and cancer patients. This clone was counted a few times. Germline assignment: CDR1 SGHDT and CDR2 YYEEEE. V lost 1 base and J 2 bases, leaving 7 bases between the germline ends. CDR3 length: 14 amino acids. Data came from immunoSEQ multiplex PCR; TCRdb stores just in-frame clones and leaves some out. The sample contains around 190,000 clones, roughly nine tenths of which appear only once. The chain is built from TRBV5-6 and TRBJ1-3; no reliable D call. The sequence was collected from a man under 40 in good health. Sequenced sample: blood. The CDR3 is CASSLYETGNTIYF. In DNA, the CDR3 is TGTGCCAGCAGCTTGTATGAAACTGGAAACACCATATATTTT.